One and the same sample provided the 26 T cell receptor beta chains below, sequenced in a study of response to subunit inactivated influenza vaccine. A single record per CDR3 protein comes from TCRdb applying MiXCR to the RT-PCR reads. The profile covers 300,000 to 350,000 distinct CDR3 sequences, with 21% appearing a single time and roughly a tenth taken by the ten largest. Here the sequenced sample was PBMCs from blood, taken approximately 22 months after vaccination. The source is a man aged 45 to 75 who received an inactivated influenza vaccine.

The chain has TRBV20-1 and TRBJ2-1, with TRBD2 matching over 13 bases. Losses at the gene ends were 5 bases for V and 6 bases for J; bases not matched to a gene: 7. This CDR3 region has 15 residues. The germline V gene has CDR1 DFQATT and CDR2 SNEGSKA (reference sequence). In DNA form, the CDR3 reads TGCAGTGCTCTCCGACTAGCGGGAGGTGCCAATGAGCAGTTCTTC. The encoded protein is CSALRLAGGANEQFF.

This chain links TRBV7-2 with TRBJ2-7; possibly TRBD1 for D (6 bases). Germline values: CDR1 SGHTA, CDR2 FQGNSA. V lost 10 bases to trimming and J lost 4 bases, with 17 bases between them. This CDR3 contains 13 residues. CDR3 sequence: CATRDGQWYEQYF. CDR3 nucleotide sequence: TGTGCCACCCGGGACGGACAGTGGTACGAGCAGTACTTC.

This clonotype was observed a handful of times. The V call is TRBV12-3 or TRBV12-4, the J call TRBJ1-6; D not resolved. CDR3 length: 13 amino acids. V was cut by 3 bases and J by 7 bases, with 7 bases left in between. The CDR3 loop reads CASSLPANSPLHF. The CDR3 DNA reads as TGTGCCAGCAGTTTGCCCGCAAATTCACCCCTCCACTTT.

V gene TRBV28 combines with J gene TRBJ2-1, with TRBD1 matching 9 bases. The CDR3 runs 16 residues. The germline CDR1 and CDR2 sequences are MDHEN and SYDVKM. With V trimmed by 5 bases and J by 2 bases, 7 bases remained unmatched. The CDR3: CASSITGQGTYNEQFF. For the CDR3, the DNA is TGTGCCAGCAGTATAACGGGACAGGGAACCTACAATGAGCAGTTCTTC.

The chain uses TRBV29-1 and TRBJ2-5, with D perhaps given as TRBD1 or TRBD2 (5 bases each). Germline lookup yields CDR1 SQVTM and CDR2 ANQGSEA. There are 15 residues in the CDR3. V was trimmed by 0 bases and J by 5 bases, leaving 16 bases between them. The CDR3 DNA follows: TGCAGCGTTGAAGATAGTAACAGGAGAGGGGAGACCCAGTACTTC. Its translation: CSVEDSNRRGETQYF. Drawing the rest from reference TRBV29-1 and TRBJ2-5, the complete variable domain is SAVISQKPSRDICQRGTSLTIQCQVDSQVTMMFWYRQQPGQSLTLIATANQGSEATYESGFVIDKFPISRPNLTFSTLTVSNMSPEDSSIYLCSVEDSNRRGETQYFGPGTRLLVL.

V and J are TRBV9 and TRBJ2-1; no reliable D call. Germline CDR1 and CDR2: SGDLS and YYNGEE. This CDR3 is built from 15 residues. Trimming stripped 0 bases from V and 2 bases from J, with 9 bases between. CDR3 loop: CASSVGVAAYNEQFF. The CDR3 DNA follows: TGTGCCAGCAGCGTAGGTGTAGCAGCCTACAATGAGCAGTTCTTC.

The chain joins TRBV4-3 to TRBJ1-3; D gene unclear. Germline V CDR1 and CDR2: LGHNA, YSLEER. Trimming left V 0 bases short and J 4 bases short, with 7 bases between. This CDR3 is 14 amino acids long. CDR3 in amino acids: CASSQDPEGNTIYF. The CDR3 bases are TGCGCCAGCAGCCAAGACCCAGAGGGAAACACCATATATTTT.

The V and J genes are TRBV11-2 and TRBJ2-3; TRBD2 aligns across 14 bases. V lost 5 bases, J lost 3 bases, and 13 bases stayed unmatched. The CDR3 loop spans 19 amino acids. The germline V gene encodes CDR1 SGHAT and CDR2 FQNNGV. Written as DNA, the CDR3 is TGTGCCAGCAGCCCCCGACTAGCGGGGGGGCCTTTAGGTACAGATACGCAGTATTTT. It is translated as CASSPRLAGGPLGTDTQYF.

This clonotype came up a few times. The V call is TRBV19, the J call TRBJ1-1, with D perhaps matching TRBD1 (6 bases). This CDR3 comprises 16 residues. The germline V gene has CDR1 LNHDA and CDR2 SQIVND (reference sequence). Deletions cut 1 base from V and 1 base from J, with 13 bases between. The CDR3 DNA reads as TGTGCCAGTAGTATAGGGGCCGGACAGTGGAACACTGAAGCTTTCTTT. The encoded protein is CASSIGAGQWNTEAFF. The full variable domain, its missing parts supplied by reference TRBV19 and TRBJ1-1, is DGGITQSPKYLFRKEGQNVTLSCEQNLNHDAMYWYRQDPGQGLRLIYYSQIVNDFQKGDIAEGYSVSREKKESFPLTVTSAQKNPTAFYLCASSIGAGQWNTEAFFGQGTRLTVV.

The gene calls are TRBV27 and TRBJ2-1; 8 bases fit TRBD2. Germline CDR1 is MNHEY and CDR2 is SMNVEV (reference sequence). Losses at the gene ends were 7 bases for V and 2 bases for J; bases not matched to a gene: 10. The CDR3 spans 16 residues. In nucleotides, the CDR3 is TGTGCCAGCAACCTCGTAGCGGGGTTCGCCTACAATGAGCAGTTCTTC. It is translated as CASNLVAGFAYNEQFF.

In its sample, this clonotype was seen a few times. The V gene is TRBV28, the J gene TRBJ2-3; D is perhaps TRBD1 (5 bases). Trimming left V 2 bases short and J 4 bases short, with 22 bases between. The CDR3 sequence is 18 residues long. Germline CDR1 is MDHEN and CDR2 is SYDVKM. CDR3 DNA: TGTGCCAGCAGTTTAGGGCAGCAGCTCCTCCAGGGCGCAGATACGCAGTATTTT. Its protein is CASSLGQQLLQGADTQYF.

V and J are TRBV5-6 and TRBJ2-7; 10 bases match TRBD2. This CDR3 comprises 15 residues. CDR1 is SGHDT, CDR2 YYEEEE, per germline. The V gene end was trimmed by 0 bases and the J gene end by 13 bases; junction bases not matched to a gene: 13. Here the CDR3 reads CASSLAASGSETRYF. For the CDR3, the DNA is TGTGCCAGCAGCTTGGCTGCTAGCGGGAGCGAAACTCGTTACTTC. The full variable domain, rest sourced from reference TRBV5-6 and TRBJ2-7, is DAGVTQSPTHLIKTRGQQVTLRCSPKSGHDTVSWYQQALGQGPQFIFQYYEEEERQRGNFPDRFSGHQFPNYSSELNVNALLLGDSALYLCASSLAASGSETRYFGPGTRLTVT.

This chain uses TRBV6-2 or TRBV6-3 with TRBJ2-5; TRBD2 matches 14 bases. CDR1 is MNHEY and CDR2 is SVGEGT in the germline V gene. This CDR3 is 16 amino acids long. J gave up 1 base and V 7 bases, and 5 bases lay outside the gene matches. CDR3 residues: CASTSTSGRAQETQYF. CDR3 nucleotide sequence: TGTGCCAGCACCTCGACTAGCGGGAGGGCCCAAGAGACCCAGTACTTC.

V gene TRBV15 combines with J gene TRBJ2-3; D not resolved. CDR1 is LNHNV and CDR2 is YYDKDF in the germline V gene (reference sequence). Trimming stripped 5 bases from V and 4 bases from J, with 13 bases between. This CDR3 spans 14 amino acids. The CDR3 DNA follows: TGTGCCACCAGCGGAAGCGCCTGGGCAGATACGCAGTATTTT. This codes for CATSGSAWADTQYF.

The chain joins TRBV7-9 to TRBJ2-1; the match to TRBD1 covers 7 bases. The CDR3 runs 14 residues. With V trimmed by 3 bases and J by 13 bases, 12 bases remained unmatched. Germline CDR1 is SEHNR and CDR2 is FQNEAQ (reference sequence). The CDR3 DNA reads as TGTGCCAGCAGCTTGGGGACAGAGAACTCACACCAGTTCTTC. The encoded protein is CASSLGTENSHQFF.

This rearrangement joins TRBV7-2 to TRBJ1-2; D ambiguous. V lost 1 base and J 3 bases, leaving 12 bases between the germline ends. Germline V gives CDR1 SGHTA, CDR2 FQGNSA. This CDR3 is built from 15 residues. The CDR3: CASSLDFVGDYGYTF. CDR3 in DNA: TGTGCCAGCAGCTTAGACTTTGTTGGGGACTATGGCTACACCTTC.

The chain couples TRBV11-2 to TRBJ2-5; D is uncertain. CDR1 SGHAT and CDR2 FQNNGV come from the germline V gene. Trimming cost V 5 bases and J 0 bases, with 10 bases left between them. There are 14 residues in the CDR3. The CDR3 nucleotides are TGTGCCAGCAGCAAGGGAAGCGACCAAGAGACCCAGTACTTC. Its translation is CASSKGSDQETQYF.

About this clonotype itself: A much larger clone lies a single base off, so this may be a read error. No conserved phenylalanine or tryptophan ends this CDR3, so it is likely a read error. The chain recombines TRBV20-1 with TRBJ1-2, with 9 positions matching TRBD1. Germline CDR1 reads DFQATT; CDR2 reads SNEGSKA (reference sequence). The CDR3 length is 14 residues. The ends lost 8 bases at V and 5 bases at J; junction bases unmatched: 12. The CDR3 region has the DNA TGCAGTACCTCCGGGACAGGGATTTATTATGGCTACACCTCC. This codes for CSTSGTGIYYGYTS.

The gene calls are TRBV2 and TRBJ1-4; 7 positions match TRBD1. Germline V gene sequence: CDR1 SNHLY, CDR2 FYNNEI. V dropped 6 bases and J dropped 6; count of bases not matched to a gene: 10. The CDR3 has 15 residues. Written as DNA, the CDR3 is TGTGCCAGCAGAACCGGGACAGCCACTCATGAAAAACTGTTTTTT. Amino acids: CASRTGTATHEKLFF. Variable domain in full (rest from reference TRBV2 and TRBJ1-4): EPEVTQTPSHQVTQMGQEVILRCVPISNHLYFYWYRQILGQKVEFLVSFYNNEISEKSEIFDDQFSVERPDGSNFTLKIRSTKLEDSAMYFCASRTGTATHEKLFFGSGTQLSVL.

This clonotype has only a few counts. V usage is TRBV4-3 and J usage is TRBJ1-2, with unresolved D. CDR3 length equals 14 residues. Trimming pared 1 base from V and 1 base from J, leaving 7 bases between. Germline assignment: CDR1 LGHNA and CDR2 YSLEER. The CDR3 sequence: CASSQGVGNYGYTF. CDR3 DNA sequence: TGCGCCAGCAGCCAAGGGGTCGGTAACTATGGCTACACCTTC.

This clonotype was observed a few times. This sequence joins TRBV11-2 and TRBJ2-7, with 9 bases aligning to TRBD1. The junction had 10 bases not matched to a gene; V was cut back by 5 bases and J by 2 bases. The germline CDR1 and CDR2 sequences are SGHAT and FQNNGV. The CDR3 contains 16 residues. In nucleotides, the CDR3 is TGTGCCAGCAGCCCCAGGACAGGGGCGGAAACCTACGAGCAGTACTTC. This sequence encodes CASSPRTGAETYEQYF.

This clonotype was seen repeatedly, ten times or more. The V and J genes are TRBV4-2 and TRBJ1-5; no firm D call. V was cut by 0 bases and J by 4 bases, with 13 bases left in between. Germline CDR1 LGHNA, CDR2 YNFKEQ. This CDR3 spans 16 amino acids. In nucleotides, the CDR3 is TGTGCCAGCAGCCAAGATGGCACTACTACAAATCAGCCCCAGCATTTT. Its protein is CASSQDGTTTNQPQHF.

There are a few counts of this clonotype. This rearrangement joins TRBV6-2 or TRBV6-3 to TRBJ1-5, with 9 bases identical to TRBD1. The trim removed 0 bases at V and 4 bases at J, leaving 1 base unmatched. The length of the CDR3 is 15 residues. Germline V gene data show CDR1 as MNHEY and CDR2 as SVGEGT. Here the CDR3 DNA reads TGTGCCAGCAGTTACTCGGGACAGGGAAATCAGCCCCAGCATTTT. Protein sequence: CASSYSGQGNQPQHF.

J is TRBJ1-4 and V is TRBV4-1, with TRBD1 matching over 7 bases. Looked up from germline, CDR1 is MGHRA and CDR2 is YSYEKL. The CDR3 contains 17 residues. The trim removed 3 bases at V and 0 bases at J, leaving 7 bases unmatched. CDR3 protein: CASSQWGTAATNEKLFF. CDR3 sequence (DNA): TGCGCCAGCAGCCAGTGGGGGACAGCTGCAACTAATGAAAAACTGTTTTTT.

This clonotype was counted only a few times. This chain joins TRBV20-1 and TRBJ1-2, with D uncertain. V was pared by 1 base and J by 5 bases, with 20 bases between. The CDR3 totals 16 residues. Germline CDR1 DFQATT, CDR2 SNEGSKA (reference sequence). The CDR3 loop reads CSARARARPSTYGYTF. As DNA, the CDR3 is TGCAGTGCTAGAGCGCGGGCCCGACCGTCAACATATGGCTACACCTTC.

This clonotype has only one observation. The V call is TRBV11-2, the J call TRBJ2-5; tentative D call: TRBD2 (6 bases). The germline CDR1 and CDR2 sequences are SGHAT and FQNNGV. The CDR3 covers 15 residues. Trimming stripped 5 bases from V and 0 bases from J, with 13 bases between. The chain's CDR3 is CASSPNRDYQETQYF. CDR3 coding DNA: TGTGCCAGCAGCCCAAACCGGGACTACCAAGAGACCCAGTACTTC.